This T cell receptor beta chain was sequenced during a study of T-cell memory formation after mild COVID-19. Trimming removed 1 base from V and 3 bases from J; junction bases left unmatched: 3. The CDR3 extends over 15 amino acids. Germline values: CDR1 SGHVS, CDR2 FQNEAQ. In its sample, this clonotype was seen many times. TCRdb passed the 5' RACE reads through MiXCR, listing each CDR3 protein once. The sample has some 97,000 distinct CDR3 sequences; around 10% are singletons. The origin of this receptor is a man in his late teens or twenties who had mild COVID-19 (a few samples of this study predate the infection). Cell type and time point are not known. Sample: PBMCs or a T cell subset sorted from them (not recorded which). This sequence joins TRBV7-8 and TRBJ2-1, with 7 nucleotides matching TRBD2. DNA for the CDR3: TGTGCCAGCAGCTTAGAGCGGGGTCGCTACAATGAGCAGTTCTTC. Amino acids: CASSLERGRYNEQFF.